What follows are 16 T cell receptor beta chains derived from one specimen sequenced in a study of CD8+CD57+ T cells in acquired aplastic anemia. CDR3 and TCR beta VDJ profiling relied on genomic DNA as the template. TCRdb itself ran the reads through MiXCR, one entry per CDR3 protein. The top ten clones hold around 1.2% of a sample with roughly 280,000 distinct CDR3 sequences, 45% to 65% of them seen once. It was patients with CD8+CD57+ cell expansion by flow cytometry who were chosen for sequencing. Sequenced sample: sorted CD4+, CD8+, or CD8+CD57+ T cells (not recorded which) from PBMCs. The receptors come from a human donor with aplastic anemia.

J is TRBJ2-7 and V is TRBV9; possibly TRBD1 for D (6 bases). Between the trimmed V and J ends, which lost 7 bases and 0 bases, there was a span of 20 bases. The CDR3 runs to 16 residues. CDR1 and CDR2 from the germline V gene are SGDLS and YYNGEE. The CDR3 bases are TGTGCCAGCTCACTTTCAGCCTTGACAGGCTCCTACGAGCAGTACTTC. It yields the protein CASSLSALTGSYEQYF.

The chain recombines TRBV20-1 with TRBJ2-3; the D is unclear. Germline CDR1 is DFQATT and CDR2 is SNEGSKA (reference sequence). This CDR3 region has 12 residues. Trimming left V 0 bases short and J 6 bases short, with 7 bases between. DNA of the CDR3: TGCAGTGCTAGAGATGACGGGGATACGCAGTATTTT. As protein: CSARDDGDTQYF.

The CDR3 is CASSFVGKETQGDEQFF. CDR3 nucleotide sequence: TGTGCCAGCAGCTTTGTCGGGAAAGAGACCCAGGGGGATGAGCAGTTCTTC. The J gene is TRBJ2-1, the V gene TRBV7-6, with 7 bases fitting TRBD1. J gave up 8 bases and V 3 bases, and 16 bases lay outside the gene matches. Germline assignment: CDR1 SGHVS and CDR2 FNYEAQ. The CDR3 is 17 amino acids.

The V and J genes are TRBV12-3 or TRBV12-4 and TRBJ2-1; 7 bases are a match to TRBD2. The CDR3 has 16 amino acids. J lost 7 bases, V lost 7 bases, and 16 bases had no gene match. This CDR3 is CASIMLREIPRNEQFF. The CDR3, as DNA: TGTGCCAGCATCATGCTGCGGGAGATCCCAAGGAATGAGCAGTTCTTC.

This clonotype was counted many times. The J gene is TRBJ2-1, the V gene TRBV12-3 or TRBV12-4; D is undetermined. V was clipped by 2 bases and J by 8 bases, with 7 bases between them. This CDR3 has 12 residues. CDR3 loop: CASSLWAYEQFF. DNA for the CDR3: TGTGCCAGCAGTTTATGGGCGTATGAGCAGTTCTTC.

In this sample, this clonotype turned up a few times. The chain has TRBV15 and TRBJ2-3, with 8 bases lining up with TRBD1. After removal of 4 bases from V and 1 base from J, the junction contained 1 base not matched to a gene. Germline loops: CDR1 LNHNV, CDR2 YYDKDF (reference sequence). This CDR3 region has 14 residues. The CDR3 is CATSTGQGTDTQYF. For the CDR3, the DNA is TGTGCCACCAGCACGGGACAGGGCACAGATACGCAGTATTTT. Together with reference TRBV15 and TRBJ2-3, the CDR3 gives the full variable domain: DAMVIQNPRYQVTQFGKPVTLSCSQTLNHNVMYWYQQKSSQAPKLLFHYYDKDFNNEADTPDNFQSRRPNTSFCFLDIRSPGLGDTAMYLCATSTGQGTDTQYFGPGTRLTVL.

This clonotype was counted a few times. A much larger clonotype is one base distant, so this may be a read error. The DNA of the CDR3 is TGTGCCAGCAGCTCCCTGACGGATACGCGGTATTTT. This sequence encodes CASSSLTDTRYF. This chain connects TRBV11-2 to TRBJ2-3, with no clear D. The CDR3 runs to 12 residues. Per the germline V gene, CDR1 is SGHAT and CDR2 is FQNNGV.

The chain joins TRBV11-2 to TRBJ1-6; no reliable D call. Germline-derived CDR1 and CDR2 are SGHAT and FQNNGV. The CDR3 spans 15 residues. The V and J ends lost 5 bases and 6 bases respectively, with 14 bases between them. The CDR3 loop is CASSTSDGRNSPLHF. The CDR3 region has the DNA TGTGCCAGCAGCACCTCAGACGGACGTAATTCACCCCTCCACTTT.

V and J are TRBV20-1 and TRBJ2-1; 13 bases align to TRBD2. The CDR3 loop spans 16 amino acids. Germline values: CDR1 DFQATT, CDR2 SNEGSKA (reference sequence). Losses at the gene ends were 3 bases for V and 8 bases for J; bases not matched to a gene: 10. The CDR3 region has the DNA TGCAGTGCTAGGGACGGGACTAGCGGGATGGGGTATGAGCAGTTCTTC. Translation: CSARDGTSGMGYEQFF.

The chain has TRBV19 and TRBJ2-5, with D possibly being TRBD1 (6 bases). Germline V gene data show CDR1 as LNHDA and CDR2 as SQIVND (reference sequence). The CDR3 has 14 residues. Trimming cost V 6 bases and J 7 bases, with 18 bases left between them. The CDR3 DNA reads as TGTGCCAGTAGCAGAAACAGGGACGGCGGGACCCAGTACTTC. Amino acids: CASSRNRDGGTQYF.

The rearrangement joins TRBV9 to TRBJ2-3; D unresolved. Between the trimmed V and J ends, which lost 4 bases and 4 bases, there was a span of 13 bases. The CDR3 sequence is 14 residues long. Germline loops: CDR1 SGDLS, CDR2 YYNGEE. The CDR3 sequence is CASSPRGQADTQYF. Written as DNA, the CDR3 is TGTGCCAGCAGCCCCCGCGGTCAGGCAGATACGCAGTATTTT.

This clonotype was found many times. The J gene is TRBJ1-2, the V gene TRBV5-8; D is uncertain. The germline V and J ends were trimmed by 1 base and 2 bases, with 12 bases remaining between them. The germline V gene has CDR1 SGHTS and CDR2 YDEGEE. This CDR3 has 15 amino acids. DNA for the CDR3: TGTGCCAGCAGCTTGTTTCATCCTCGAAACTATGGCTACACCTTC. Encoded protein: CASSLFHPRNYGYTF.

The V gene is TRBV2, the J gene TRBJ2-3; no reliable D call. Germline V CDR1 and CDR2: SNHLY, FYNNEI. V shed 10 bases and J shed 2 bases, with 4 bases lying between them. There are 10 residues in the CDR3. Here the CDR3 DNA reads TGTGCCATCCACACAGATACGCAGTATTTT. The encoded protein is CAIHTDTQYF.

The chain has TRBV7-3 and TRBJ2-3, with TRBD2 matching over 11 bases. Germline CDR1 and CDR2: SGHTA and FQGTGA. With 4 bases clipped from V and 11 bases from J, the junction kept 11 bases outside the gene matches. There are 15 residues in the CDR3. Here the CDR3 reads CASSSGLAGGNEQYF. DNA for the CDR3: TGTGCCAGCAGCTCCGGTCTAGCGGGAGGTAATGAGCAGTATTTT.

For this clonotype: An end of the junction differs from the germline gene, which may be a read error. The CDR3 DNA follows: TGTGCCATCAGTGAGGGACAGGGAAACACTGAGGCTCTCTTT. Translation: CAISEGQGNTEALF. The chain uses TRBV10-3 and TRBJ1-1; 8 bases fit TRBD1. Germline values: CDR1 ENHRY, CDR2 SYGVKD. The CDR3 contains 14 residues.

This clonotype was seen a single time. The V gene is TRBV10-1, the J gene TRBJ1-5; D is undetermined. The germline V gene has CDR1 WNHNN and CDR2 SYGVQD (reference sequence). The germline V and J ends were trimmed by 4 bases and 0 bases, with 13 bases remaining between them. This CDR3 contains 16 residues. CDR3 sequence (DNA): TGCGCCAGCAGTGTGGGGAGTGAGATTAGCAATCAGCCCCAGCATTTT. This gives the protein CASSVGSEISNQPQHF.